The 26 T cell receptor beta chains below all came from one sample that was sequenced in a study of T cell responses to AZD1222 COVID-19 vaccine. Sequencing used immunoSEQ multiplex PCR; TCRdb keeps in-frame clones, though not all of them. Seen here are under 200,000 clones, roughly 93% observed once, and the top ten hold about 9%. The sample was peripheral blood, taken on day 0 of AZD1222 vaccination. Receptors were obtained from an adult in good health.

This chain uses TRBV19 with TRBJ2-7, with D uncertain. Trimming removed 1 base from V and 0 bases from J, with 10 bases in between. Looked up from germline, CDR1 is LNHDA and CDR2 is SQIVND (reference sequence). This CDR3 is 15 amino acids long. As DNA, the CDR3 is TGTGCCAGTAGTATAGCAACACATAGCTCCTACGAGCAGTACTTC. Amino acids: CASSIATHSSYEQYF.

The genes are TRBV6-2 or TRBV6-3 and TRBJ2-5; D is ambiguous. Germline V gene data show CDR1 as MNHEY and CDR2 as SVGEGT. Trimming left V 0 bases short and J 1 base short, with 9 bases between. The CDR3 runs 15 residues. The CDR3 spells CASSYSVQLQETQYF. For the CDR3, the DNA is TGTGCCAGCAGTTACTCGGTTCAGCTCCAAGAGACCCAGTACTTC.

The chain links TRBV15 to TRBJ1-1; no definite D call. V lost 1 base and J lost 8, with 8 bases in between. The CDR3 is made up of 12 amino acids. Per germline, CDR1 LNHNV and CDR2 YYDKDF (reference sequence). CDR3: CATSRVGREAFF. CDR3 DNA: TGTGCCACCAGCAGAGTTGGCAGGGAAGCTTTCTTT. Together with reference TRBV15 and TRBJ1-1, the CDR3 gives the full variable domain: DAMVIQNPRYQVTQFGKPVTLSCSQTLNHNVMYWYQQKSSQAPKLLFHYYDKDFNNEADTPDNFQSRRPNTSFCFLDIRSPGLGDTAMYLCATSRVGREAFFGQGTRLTVV.

This clone was seen ten or more times. The CDR3 loop reads CASSRIPSTDTQYF. Here the CDR3 DNA reads TGCGCCAGCAGCCGCATTCCTAGCACAGATACGCAGTATTTT. The V call is TRBV4-1, the J call TRBJ2-3; no definite D call. Germline values: CDR1 MGHRA, CDR2 YSYEKL. Between the trimmed V and J ends, which lost 4 bases and 0 bases, there was a span of 8 bases. This CDR3 comprises 14 residues.

The chain is built from TRBV27 and TRBJ2-5; 7 positions match TRBD2. J gave up 4 bases and V 3 bases, and 8 bases lay outside the gene matches. CDR1 is MNHEY and CDR2 is SMNVEV in the germline V gene (reference sequence). The length of the CDR3 is 15 residues. The CDR3 DNA is TGTGCCAGCAGTTTGGGAGGGAGCGGAGCAGAGACCCAGTACTTC. Its translation is CASSLGGSGAETQYF.

J is TRBJ1-2 and V is TRBV15; perhaps TRBD1 as D (6 bases). The CDR3 length is 15 residues. Deletions cut 2 bases from V and 8 bases from J, with 18 bases between. Per germline, CDR1 LNHNV and CDR2 YYDKDF (reference sequence). CDR3 sequence (DNA): TGTGCCACCAGCAGAATCGAATTCAACAGGGTCGGCTACACCTTC. This encodes CATSRIEFNRVGYTF.

This clone was observed a single time. The rearrangement joins TRBV6-6 to TRBJ2-7, with 15 bases lining up with TRBD2. The germline CDR1 and CDR2 sequences are MNHNY and SVGAGI (reference sequence). The CDR3 is 18 residues long. With V trimmed by 5 bases and J by 5 bases, 13 bases remained unmatched. CDR3 sequence: CASSPAEGLAGGPNEQYF. DNA of the CDR3: TGTGCCAGCAGTCCGGCCGAGGGACTAGCGGGAGGTCCCAACGAGCAGTACTTC.

CDR3 sequence: CASSFLGQGAYEQYF. The CDR3 nucleotides are TGTGCCAGCAGTTTCTTGGGACAGGGGGCGTACGAGCAGTACTTC. V gene TRBV28 combines with J gene TRBJ2-7; 12 bases align to TRBD1. The length of the CDR3 is 15 residues. Germline CDR1 reads MDHEN; CDR2 reads SYDVKM. The V gene end was trimmed by 3 bases and the J gene end by 4 bases; junction bases not matched to a gene: 4.

CDR3 loop: CASSFGVGLAKNIQYF. CDR3 DNA sequence: TGTGCCAGCAGCTTTGGGGTCGGTCTAGCCAAAAACATTCAGTACTTC. The genes are TRBV5-6 and TRBJ2-4; D remains ambiguous. This CDR3 spans 16 amino acids. Trimming pared 2 bases from V and 0 bases from J, leaving 12 bases between. CDR1 and CDR2 from the germline V gene are SGHDT and YYEEEE.

CDR3 sequence (DNA): TGCGCCAGCAGCCAAGTGGCGCAGGGGATTCAGCCCCAGCATTTT. Amino acid sequence: CASSQVAQGIQPQHF. This chain uses TRBV4-1 with TRBJ1-5; maybe TRBD1 (6 bases). Germline V gene lookup returns CDR1 MGHRA and CDR2 YSYEKL. The CDR3 runs to 15 residues. V was clipped by 1 base and J by 6 bases, with 13 bases between them.

This chain uses TRBV7-2 with TRBJ2-1; maybe TRBD1 (5 bases). The V and J ends lost 4 bases and 10 bases respectively, with 20 bases between them. Per the germline V gene, CDR1 is SGHTA and CDR2 is FQGNSA. CDR3 length: 15 amino acids. CDR3 DNA: TGTGCCAGCAGCTCACGCCTCACCATATCAGGGGAGCAGTTCTTC. Its protein product is CASSSRLTISGEQFF. Filled out from reference TRBV7-2 and TRBJ2-1, the complete variable domain reads GAGVSQSPSNKVTEKGKDVELRCDPISGHTALYWYRQSLGQGLEFLIYFQGNSAPDKSGLPSDRFSAERTGGSVSTLTIQRTQQEDSAVYLCASSSRLTISGEQFFGPGTRLTVL.

The rearrangement joins TRBV19 to TRBJ2-3; D is possibly TRBD1 (6 bases). The CDR3 covers 17 residues. Trimming removed 2 bases at V and 0 bases at J, with 15 bases between. CDR1 is LNHDA and CDR2 is SQIVND in the germline V gene (reference sequence). In DNA form, the CDR3 reads TGTGCCAGTAGTATAAGGGGGTCGTTAACTAGCACAGATACGCAGTATTTT. Its protein is CASSIRGSLTSTDTQYF.

This clone came up a few times. The CDR3 loop reads CASRTGGGNEKLFF. CDR3 nucleotides: TGTGCCAGTAGGACAGGCGGGGGCAATGAAAAACTGTTTTTT. The chain couples TRBV19 to TRBJ1-4; TRBD1 is a possible D gene (6 bases). The V end lost 6 bases, the J end lost 5 bases, and 13 bases lay between the germline ends. This CDR3 contains 14 residues. Germline V gene lookup returns CDR1 LNHDA and CDR2 SQIVND (reference sequence).

The chain carries TRBV19 and TRBJ2-7; D unresolved. V lost 1 base and J 9 bases, leaving 13 bases between the germline ends. Germline assignment: CDR1 LNHDA and CDR2 SQIVND (reference sequence). This CDR3 region has 13 residues. The CDR3 sequence: CASSIGGARAQYF. DNA of the CDR3: TGTGCCAGTAGTATAGGGGGTGCTAGAGCGCAGTACTTC.

The gene calls are TRBV5-1 and TRBJ2-1; TRBD2 might be the D (6 bases). Germline V gene data show CDR1 as SGHRS and CDR2 as YFSETQ. V was pared by 1 base and J by 0 bases, with 11 bases between. This CDR3 spans 16 amino acids. The CDR3 region has the DNA TGCGCCAGCAGCTTGCCGGCGGGATCCTCCTACAATGAGCAGTTCTTC. It encodes CASSLPAGSSYNEQFF.

The rearrangement links TRBV2 to TRBJ2-1, with D uncertain. Germline V lookup: CDR1 SNHLY, CDR2 FYNNEI. The CDR3 is 11 amino acids. Trimming shortened V by 0 bases and J by 12 bases, and 6 bases separated the two germline ends. Written as DNA, the CDR3 is TGTGCCAGCAGTGAAGCCCTAGGGCAGTTCTTC. It translates to CASSEALGQFF.

V usage is TRBV11-2 and J usage is TRBJ2-7; TRBD2 is a possible D gene (6 bases). V lost 8 bases to trimming and J lost 3 bases, with 20 bases between them. The CDR3 extends over 15 amino acids. Germline CDR1 SGHAT, CDR2 FQNNGV. The CDR3 here is CASGLWGDHNYEQYF. For the CDR3, the DNA is TGTGCCAGCGGCCTCTGGGGGGATCACAACTACGAGCAGTACTTC.

The chain is built from TRBV7-2 and TRBJ2-7, with 7 bases lining up with TRBD1. This CDR3 is 15 amino acids long. The germline V gene encodes CDR1 SGHTA and CDR2 FQGNSA. V shed 5 bases and J 1 base; nucleotides not matched to a gene: 8. The chain's CDR3 is CASSPLTGSSYEQYF. The DNA of the CDR3 is TGTGCCAGCAGCCCACTGACAGGGTCGTCCTACGAGCAGTACTTC.

The chain links TRBV9 to TRBJ2-7, with D unclear. The CDR3 extends over 14 amino acids. Trimming shortened V by 1 base and J by 6 bases, and 14 bases separated the two germline ends. CDR1 is SGDLS and CDR2 is YYNGEE in the germline V gene. The CDR3 loop reads CASSVSPQTVEQYF. The CDR3, as DNA: TGTGCCAGCAGCGTATCACCCCAAACTGTCGAGCAGTACTTC.

The gene calls are TRBV10-3 and TRBJ2-5; 13 nucleotides match TRBD2. The CDR3 loop spans 17 amino acids. J lost 5 bases, V lost 3 bases, and 9 bases had no gene match. Germline V gene lookup returns CDR1 ENHRY and CDR2 SYGVKD. The CDR3 reads CAISDRLAGGGGETQYF. The CDR3 DNA reads TGTGCCATCAGTGACCGACTAGCGGGAGGAGGTGGCGAGACCCAGTACTTC.

The chain recombines TRBV9 with TRBJ2-6; weak D call: TRBD1 (6 bases). V lost 6 bases and J lost 0, with 10 bases in between. Germline assignment: CDR1 SGDLS and CDR2 YYNGEE. The CDR3 has 15 residues. CDR3 nucleotide sequence: TGTGCCAGCACTGCAGGGGTCTCTGGGGCCAACGTCCTGACTTTC. Translating gives CASTAGVSGANVLTF.

The chain links TRBV15 to TRBJ2-2, with 8 bases matching TRBD1. V dropped 1 base and J dropped 3; count of bases not matched to a gene: 4. The CDR3 has 16 residues. The germline gives CDR1 LNHNV, CDR2 YYDKDF (reference sequence). CDR3 region: CATSRVRTGHTGELFF. The CDR3 DNA is TGTGCCACCAGCAGAGTCCGGACAGGGCACACCGGGGAGCTGTTTTTT.

The chain has TRBV7-9 and TRBJ2-7; D gene uncertain. The CDR3 runs 13 residues. Germline assignment: CDR1 SEHNR and CDR2 FQNEAQ (reference sequence). Trimming removed 3 bases from V and 0 bases from J, with 6 bases in between. DNA for the CDR3: TGTGCCAGCAGCTTTACGCCCTCCTACGAGCAGTACTTC. The encoded protein is CASSFTPSYEQYF.

The chain couples TRBV7-2 to TRBJ1-1; no clear D. The ends were cut back, 1 base at V and 1 base at J, with 7 bases in the middle. This CDR3 has 14 residues. Per the germline V gene, CDR1 is SGHTA and CDR2 is FQGNSA. The CDR3 DNA reads TGTGCCAGCAGCTTAGGGCCCAGGAACACTGAAGCTTTCTTT. Its translation is CASSLGPRNTEAFF.

In the case of this clone: Other DNA sequences in the sample encode the same CDR3. V is TRBV18 and J is TRBJ1-1; D remains ambiguous. V was clipped by 3 bases and J by 1 base, with 9 bases between them. The CDR3 runs to 14 residues. The V gene's germline CDR1 is KGHSH and CDR2 LQKENI. The CDR3 region is CASSPPRGNTEAFF. The CDR3 coding sequence is TGTGCCAGCTCACCGCCCCGGGGGAACACTGAAGCTTTCTTT.

Only one count was recorded for this clone. This chain uses TRBV27 with TRBJ1-2, with a tentative D call TRBD1 (5 bases). Trimming took 6 bases from V and 3 from J, leaving 14 bases between them. CDR3 size: 14 residues. Germline-derived CDR1 and CDR2 are MNHEY and SMNVEV (reference sequence). The CDR3 reads CASSQFRGDYGYTF. CDR3 bases: TGTGCCAGCAGCCAATTTCGGGGCGACTATGGCTACACCTTC.